This T cell receptor beta chain appears in the sequencing data of a study of PD-1 blockade in classical Hodgkin lymphoma. The study's findings and limits: Reports described newly diagnosed patients as having lower baseline TCR diversity than healthy donors. Exclusion covered patients beginning nivolumab under 1 year post-ASCT. Newly diagnosed and completely responding patients shared comparable baseline diversity.

Noted time point: cycle 4 day 1 (C4D1), after less than 7 weeks of nivolumab. Following autologous stem cell transplantation, relapse occurred in every patient, and exposure to brentuximab vedotin varied. Complete response, partial response or progressive disease made up the best responses. Using immunoSEQ multiplex PCR, the repertoire was profiled, and TCRdb retains in-frame clones only, with some absent. The table lists fewer than 50,000 clones, more than 70% of them singletons, with 37% in the top ten. About this clone itself: What it recognizes is unknown.

Trimming shortened V by 0 bases and J by 5 bases, and 20 bases separated the two germline ends. This CDR3 spans 17 amino acids. Germline loops: CDR1 SGHRS, CDR2 YFSETQ. The chain carries TRBV5-1 and TRBJ1-1; perhaps TRBD1 as D (5 bases). The origin of this receptor is a human donor with classical Hodgkin lymphoma. The input for sequencing was peripheral blood mononuclear cells (PBMCs), taken before the fourth cycle of nivolumab. The DNA of the CDR3 is TGCGCCAGCAGCTTGGCCCGTAGGGGAGTGGGAGGAACTGAAGCTTTCTTT. Residues: CASSLARRGVGGTEAFF.